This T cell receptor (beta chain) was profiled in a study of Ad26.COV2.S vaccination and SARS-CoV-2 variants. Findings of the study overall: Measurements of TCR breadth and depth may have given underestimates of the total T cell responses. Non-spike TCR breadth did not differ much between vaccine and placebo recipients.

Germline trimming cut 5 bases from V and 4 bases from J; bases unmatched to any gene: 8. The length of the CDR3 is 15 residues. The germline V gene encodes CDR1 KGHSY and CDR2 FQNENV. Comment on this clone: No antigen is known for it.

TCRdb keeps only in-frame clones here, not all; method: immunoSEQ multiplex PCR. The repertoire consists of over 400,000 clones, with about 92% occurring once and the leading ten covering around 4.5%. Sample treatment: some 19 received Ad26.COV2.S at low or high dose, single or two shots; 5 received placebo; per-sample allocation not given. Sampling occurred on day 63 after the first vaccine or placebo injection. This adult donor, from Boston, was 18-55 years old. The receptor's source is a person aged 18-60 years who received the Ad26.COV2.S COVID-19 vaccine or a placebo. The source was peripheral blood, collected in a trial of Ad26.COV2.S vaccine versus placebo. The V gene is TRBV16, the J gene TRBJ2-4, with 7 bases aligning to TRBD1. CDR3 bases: TGTGCCAGCAGCGAAGGGGGCCTAAGTAAAAACATTCAGTACTTC. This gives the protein CASSEGGLSKNIQYF.